Detailed here is one T cell receptor beta chain. These data belong to a study of blood T cell repertoires in COVID-19. The wider study: Samples representing acute and convalescent COVID-19 were sourced from the United States, Italy and Spain. From T cells, B-cell-depleted T cells, or PBMCs came the material, which was cDNA or gDNA.

Trimming cost V 6 bases and J 10 bases, with 19 bases left between them. The CDR3 covers 14 residues. Germline assignment: CDR1 LNHDA and CDR2 SQIVND (reference sequence). TCRdb's table, derived via immunoSEQ multiplex PCR, lists solely in-frame clones and lacks some. Seen here are about 300,000 clones, approximately 88% observed once, and the top ten hold around 1.6%. Enrolment of Seattle patients took place during active infection, and they were followed longitudinally. V is TRBV19 and J is TRBJ2-1; D perhaps matches TRBD2 (5 bases). The TCR sequence derives from a human donor with COVID-19, enrolled during active disease. The donor label of this sample is uncertain. Sequencing input: peripheral blood. The CDR3 loop reads CASSQWAGDREQFF. For the CDR3, the DNA is TGTGCCAGTAGCCAGTGGGCCGGGGATAGAGAGCAGTTCTTC.